A single sample gave rise to the 4 T cell receptor beta chains below, sequenced in a study of T cell responses to AZD1222 COVID-19 vaccine (dated by TCRdb to about 2021). Read against the paper, the sample's time point label means: baseline before first vaccination. What the treatment or condition label conveys for this sample: meningococcal conjugate vaccine given as trial control. The protocol used for the library was the immunoSEQ multiplex PCR assay. TCRdb took over this immuneACCESS table, retaining in-frame rearrangements with V and J assigned. Such tables are incomplete; in checked studies, under half of the missing clones stem from an unresolved V gene, and the remainder is unexplained. This sample has tens of thousands of clones in its table, and about 89% of those were observed once. The ten largest clones take up 4.5% of the sample. The sample here was peripheral blood, taken on day 0 of MenACWY control vaccination. These receptors all come from an adult in good health.

This clone occurred a few times. The V call is TRBV11-3, the J call TRBJ1-1; D gene ambiguous. CDR1 and CDR2 (germline): SGHNT, YENEEA. The CDR3 consists of 11 residues. The V gene lost 3 bases and the J gene lost 14 bases, with 13 bases spanning the gap. CDR3 in DNA: TGTGCCAGCAGCTTGGGTAAGGATGTCTTCTTT. This codes for CASSLGKDVFF.

J is TRBJ1-5 and V is TRBV7-9; 7 positions agree with TRBD1. The CDR3 has 15 residues. Germline V gene lookup returns CDR1 SEHNR and CDR2 FQNEAQ (reference sequence). Germline trimming cut 5 bases from V and 2 bases from J; bases unmatched to any gene: 6. CDR3 nucleotides: TGTGCCAGCAGCGCAACAGGGGTTGGCAATCAGCCCCAGCATTTT. Amino acid sequence: CASSATGVGNQPQHF.

V and J are TRBV7-9 and TRBJ1-1; D is unclear. The CDR3 spans 14 residues. CDR1 is SEHNR and CDR2 is FQNEAQ in the germline V gene (reference sequence). Trimming cost V 0 bases and J 0 bases, with 5 bases left between them. The CDR3 coding sequence is TGTGCCAGCAGCTTAGCGGACCTGAACACTGAAGCTTTCTTT. It codes for CASSLADLNTEAFF.

The V gene is TRBV14, the J gene TRBJ2-2; 14 bases map to TRBD2. The CDR3 length is 18 residues. V shed 1 base, J shed 6 bases, and the junction held 7 bases outside the gene matches. CDR1 and CDR2 from the germline V gene are SGHDN and FVKESK. The CDR3 DNA follows: TGTGCCAGCAGCCAAGGGGATCCGGGACTAGCGGGAGCCGGGGAGCTGTTTTTT. Its translation: CASSQGDPGLAGAGELFF.